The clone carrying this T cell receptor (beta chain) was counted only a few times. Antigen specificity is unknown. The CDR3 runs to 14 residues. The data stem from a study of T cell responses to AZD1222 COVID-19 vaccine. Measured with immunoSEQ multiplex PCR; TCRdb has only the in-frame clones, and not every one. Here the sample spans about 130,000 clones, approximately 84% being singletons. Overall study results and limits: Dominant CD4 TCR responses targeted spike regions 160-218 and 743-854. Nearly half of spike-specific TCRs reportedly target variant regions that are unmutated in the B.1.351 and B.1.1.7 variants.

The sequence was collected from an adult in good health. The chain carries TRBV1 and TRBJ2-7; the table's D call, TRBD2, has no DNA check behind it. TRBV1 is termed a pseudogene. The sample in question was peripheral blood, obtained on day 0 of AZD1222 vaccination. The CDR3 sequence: CTSSGRDCPYEQYF. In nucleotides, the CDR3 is TGCACCAGCAGCGGCCGGGACTGTCCCTACGAGCAGTACTTC.